Listed below are T cell receptor beta chains from one sample, sequenced in a study of T-cell reconstitution after alpha-beta-depleted transplantation in children. One entry per CDR3 protein results from TCRdb running MiXCR on the PCR reads. The sample lists about 500,000 distinct CDR3 sequences, roughly 33% occurring once. The starting material was PBMCs from the stem cell graft donor, obtained from the stem cell graft. These receptors all stem from a human donor who donated a stem cell graft to a child with aplastic anemia. Both conserved end residues are part of each CDR3. D genes are given only for firm matches. Size is stated for part of the rows, as once, few or many counts, or as a class when the clone is expanded.

clone size: NA; J gene: TRBJ1-2; D gene: NA; V gene: TRBV4-3; CDR3 DNA: TGCGCCAGCAGCCAAGTGCAGGGGATCTATGGCTACACCTTC; CDR3 protein: CASSQVQGIYGYTF
clone size: NA; J gene: TRBJ2-1; D gene: TRBD2; V gene: TRBV18; CDR3 DNA: TGTGCCAGCTCACCTGGGACTAGCGGCGAGCAGTTCTTC; CDR3 protein: CASSPGTSGEQFF
clone size: NA; J gene: TRBJ2-1; D gene: TRBD2; V gene: TRBV29-1; CDR3 DNA: TGCAGCGTTGCGGGAGGTCGCTCCTACAATGAGCAGTTCTTC; CDR3 protein: CSVAGGRSYNEQFF
clone size: NA; J gene: TRBJ2-5; D gene: NA; V gene: TRBV18; CDR3 DNA: TGTGCCAGCTCACCACCTGAGGAGACCCAGTACTTC; CDR3 protein: CASSPPEETQYF
clone size: NA; J gene: TRBJ1-2; D gene: TRBD1; V gene: TRBV24-1; CDR3 DNA: TGTGCCACCAGTGCTCCTACAGACAGGGCCTATGGCTACACCTTC; CDR3 protein: CATSAPTDRAYGYTF
clone size: NA; J gene: TRBJ2-2; D gene: NA; V gene: TRBV7-9; CDR3 DNA: TGTGCCAGCAGCTCCGACCTGCCTCCGAACACCGGGGAGCTGTTTTTT; CDR3 protein: CASSSDLPPNTGELFF
clone size: NA; J gene: TRBJ1-1; D gene: NA; V gene: TRBV7-2; CDR3 DNA: TGTGCCAGCAGCTTAGCTACCCAGCCCAGGAACACTGAAGCTTTCTTT; CDR3 protein: CASSLATQPRNTEAFF
clone size: NA; J gene: TRBJ1-5; D gene: NA; V gene: TRBV19; CDR3 DNA: TGTGCCAGTAATACAGGGCGTAATCAGCCCCAGCATTTT; CDR3 protein: CASNTGRNQPQHF
clone size: NA; J gene: TRBJ2-3; D gene: NA; V gene: TRBV28; CDR3 DNA: TGTGCCAGCAGCAGTGTCCCAGATACGCAGTATTTT; CDR3 protein: CASSSVPDTQYF
clone size: NA; J gene: TRBJ2-7; D gene: NA; V gene: TRBV7-2; CDR3 DNA: TGTGCCAGCAGCCCGCCGGGGGCCTGGGAGCAGTACTTC; CDR3 protein: CASSPPGAWEQYF
clone size: once; J gene: TRBJ2-4; D gene: NA; V gene: TRBV14; CDR3 DNA: TGTGCCAGCAGCCAAGAGGGCCGACTAGCCAAAAACATTCAGTACTTC; CDR3 protein: CASSQEGRLAKNIQYF
clone size: once; J gene: TRBJ2-6; D gene: NA; V gene: TRBV6-2/TRBV6-3; CDR3 DNA: TGTGCCAGCAGTTATCTAAGATCTGGGGCCAATGTCCTGACTTTC; CDR3 protein: CASSYLRSGANVLTF
clone size: NA; J gene: TRBJ1-2; D gene: NA; V gene: TRBV5-4; CDR3 DNA: TGTGCCAGCAGCTTGGACCGTCTTCGAGGCTACACCTTC; CDR3 protein: CASSLDRLRGYTF
clone size: NA; J gene: TRBJ2-1; D gene: NA; V gene: TRBV29-1; CDR3 DNA: TGCAGCGTTGAAGGCCGGCAGCGGACTCCCTTCATCAATGAGCAGTTCTTC; CDR3 protein: CSVEGRQRTPFINEQFF
clone size: NA; J gene: TRBJ2-5; D gene: NA; V gene: TRBV20-1; CDR3 DNA: TGCAGTGCCGCAGGAGAGGAAGAGACCCAGTACTTC; CDR3 protein: CSAAGEEETQYF
clone size: NA; J gene: TRBJ2-7; D gene: NA; V gene: TRBV7-2; CDR3 DNA: TGTGCCAGCAGCTTAAGGGTTGGCGAGCAGTACTTC; CDR3 protein: CASSLRVGEQYF
clone size: few; J gene: TRBJ2-2; D gene: NA; V gene: TRBV10-3; CDR3 DNA: TGTGCCATCAGTGAGGCAGGGGAAGACACCGGGGAGCTGTTTTTT; CDR3 protein: CAISEAGEDTGELFF
clone size: NA; J gene: TRBJ2-1; D gene: TRBD2; V gene: TRBV20-1; CDR3 DNA: TGCAGTGCTAGACCGCCAGGACTAGCGGGAGTCAATGAGCAGTTCTTC; CDR3 protein: CSARPPGLAGVNEQFF
clone size: few; J gene: TRBJ1-2; D gene: TRBD1; V gene: TRBV29-1; CDR3 DNA: TGCAGCGTTTTACAGGGGAGAGGTGGCTACACCTTC; CDR3 protein: CSVLQGRGGYTF
clone size: few; J gene: TRBJ1-5; D gene: TRBD1; V gene: TRBV5-5; CDR3 DNA: TGTGCCAGCAGCTCGACAGGGGGCCGCAATCAGCCCCAGCATTTT; CDR3 protein: CASSSTGGRNQPQHF
clone size: many; J gene: TRBJ2-1; D gene: NA; V gene: TRBV3-1; CDR3 DNA: TGTGCCAGCAGCCAGGCGGGTTCCTACAATGAGCAGTTCTTC; CDR3 protein: CASSQAGSYNEQFF
clone size: few; J gene: TRBJ2-1; D gene: NA; V gene: TRBV25-1; CDR3 DNA: TGTGCCAGCAGTGAATCGAAGGGAACCTACAATGAGCAGTTCTTC; CDR3 protein: CASSESKGTYNEQFF
clone size: NA; J gene: TRBJ1-2; D gene: TRBD1; V gene: TRBV5-1; CDR3 DNA: TGCGCCAGCAGCTTACAGGGGATAGACTATGGCTACACCTTC; CDR3 protein: CASSLQGIDYGYTF
clone size: few; J gene: TRBJ2-2; D gene: NA; V gene: TRBV30; CDR3 DNA: TGTGCCTGGAGAGACGGACGAAAAGCCCACACCGGGGAGCTGTTTTTT; CDR3 protein: CAWRDGRKAHTGELFF
clone size: NA; J gene: TRBJ2-2; D gene: TRBD2; V gene: TRBV20-1; CDR3 DNA: TGCAGTGCTAGAGATCGGGCGGGAGTGGGGACCGGGGAGCTGTTTTTT; CDR3 protein: CSARDRAGVGTGELFF
clone size: few; J gene: TRBJ2-3; D gene: NA; V gene: TRBV6-6; CDR3 DNA: TGTGCCAGCAGCCCCCCACGGAATACGCAGTATTTT; CDR3 protein: CASSPPRNTQYF
clone size: few; J gene: TRBJ1-4; D gene: TRBD1; V gene: TRBV15; CDR3 DNA: TGTGCCACCAGCGGTTGGGACAGGCTCTTTTTT; CDR3 protein: CATSGWDRLFF
clone size: few; J gene: TRBJ1-2; D gene: NA; V gene: TRBV5-1; CDR3 DNA: TGCGCCAGCAGCGAGGACTTGGTGAAGGTCGGCTACACCTTC; CDR3 protein: CASSEDLVKVGYTF
clone size: NA; J gene: TRBJ1-2; D gene: NA; V gene: TRBV5-4; CDR3 DNA: TGTGCCAGCAGCCCAGGCGGGCTCAACTATGGCTACACCTTC; CDR3 protein: CASSPGGLNYGYTF
clone size: many; J gene: TRBJ2-5; D gene: NA; V gene: TRBV20-1; CDR3 DNA: TGCAGTGCTAGGATGGAGACCCAGTACTTC; CDR3 protein: CSARMETQYF
clone size: few; J gene: TRBJ2-5; D gene: NA; V gene: TRBV7-2; CDR3 DNA: NA; CDR3 protein: CASSLHFGGSVETQYF
clone size: NA; J gene: TRBJ2-6; D gene: NA; V gene: TRBV6-2/TRBV6-3; CDR3 DNA: TGTGCCAGCAGTTACGCTCCCCGGCCATCTGGGGCCAACGTCCTGACTTTC; CDR3 protein: CASSYAPRPSGANVLTF
clone size: NA; J gene: TRBJ2-7; D gene: NA; V gene: TRBV11-2; CDR3 DNA: TGTGCCAGCAGCGTCGGGACTTCCCTTCCGAGGGTCCTCTACGAGCAGTACTTC; CDR3 protein: CASSVGTSLPRVLYEQYF
clone size: NA; J gene: TRBJ2-7; D gene: TRBD2; V gene: TRBV12-3/TRBV12-4; CDR3 DNA: TGTGCCAGCAGTTTTGGTACTAGCGGGCGCGACGAGCAGTACTTC; CDR3 protein: CASSFGTSGRDEQYF
clone size: NA; J gene: TRBJ2-6; D gene: NA; V gene: TRBV9; CDR3 DNA: TGTGCCAGCAGCGAGGAGGGCAGGGCGGTTGGGGCCAACGTCCTGACTTTC; CDR3 protein: CASSEEGRAVGANVLTF
clone size: many; J gene: TRBJ2-5; D gene: NA; V gene: TRBV20-1; CDR3 DNA: TGCAGTGCTAGCCCGGGAGCCAAAGAGACCCAGTACTTC; CDR3 protein: CSASPGAKETQYF
clone size: few; J gene: TRBJ2-5; D gene: NA; V gene: TRBV20-1; CDR3 DNA: TGCAGTGCTAGGAAAGGTGCCCAAGAGACCCAGTACTTC; CDR3 protein: CSARKGAQETQYF
clone size: few; J gene: TRBJ2-1; D gene: NA; V gene: TRBV18; CDR3 DNA: TGTGCCAGCTCACCGACCGAGGGAATTGGATACAATGAGCAGTTCTTC; CDR3 protein: CASSPTEGIGYNEQFF
clone size: NA; J gene: TRBJ2-5; D gene: NA; V gene: TRBV20-1; CDR3 DNA: TGCAGTGCTAGCGGTTGGGGAGCGGTCCAAGAGACCCAGTACTTC; CDR3 protein: CSASGWGAVQETQYF
clone size: NA; J gene: TRBJ1-2; D gene: NA; V gene: TRBV15; CDR3 DNA: TGTGCCACCAGCAGAGATTACAAGGGGCATGGCTACACCTTC; CDR3 protein: CATSRDYKGHGYTF
clone size: once; J gene: TRBJ1-6; D gene: NA; V gene: TRBV5-5; CDR3 DNA: TGTGCCAGCAGCTCCTCTAGGGCCGGGGATTCACCCCTCCACTTT; CDR3 protein: CASSSSRAGDSPLHF
clone size: few; J gene: TRBJ2-5; D gene: TRBD1; V gene: TRBV11-3; CDR3 DNA: TGTGCCAGCAGCTTCTGGACAGGGGAGGAGACCCAGTACTTC; CDR3 protein: CASSFWTGEETQYF
clone size: few; J gene: TRBJ1-1; D gene: NA; V gene: TRBV5-6; CDR3 DNA: TGTGCCAGCAGCTTTGGGCTCCTACGGACGAACACTGAAGCTTTCTTT; CDR3 protein: CASSFGLLRTNTEAFF
clone size: few; J gene: TRBJ2-1; D gene: TRBD2; V gene: TRBV30; CDR3 DNA: TGTGCCTGGACCAGACTAGCGAGCTCCTACAATGAGCAGTTCTTC; CDR3 protein: CAWTRLASSYNEQFF
clone size: NA; J gene: TRBJ2-5; D gene: TRBD2; V gene: TRBV11-2; CDR3 DNA: TGTGCCAGCAGCTTAATCATGTCTGGGACTAGCGGACAAGAGACCCAGTACTTC; CDR3 protein: CASSLIMSGTSGQETQYF
clone size: NA; J gene: TRBJ2-2; D gene: NA; V gene: TRBV10-3; CDR3 DNA: TGTGCCATCAAGGGGGGACCGGGACTCCTAACCGGGGAGCTGTTTTTT; CDR3 protein: CAIKGGPGLLTGELFF
clone size: NA; J gene: TRBJ2-2; D gene: NA; V gene: TRBV4-3; CDR3 DNA: TGCGCCAGCAGCCAAGATCGGGCCGGGGAGCTGTTTTTT; CDR3 protein: CASSQDRAGELFF
clone size: NA; J gene: TRBJ2-2; D gene: TRBD2; V gene: TRBV20-1; CDR3 DNA: TGCAGTGCTAGTCCGGGGACTAGCGAGATTACCGGGGAGCTGTTTTTT; CDR3 protein: CSASPGTSEITGELFF
clone size: few; J gene: TRBJ2-5; D gene: TRBD2; V gene: TRBV9; CDR3 DNA: TGTGCCAGCAGCCCGAGGACTAGCGGGTACGGGGAGACCCAGTACTTC; CDR3 protein: CASSPRTSGYGETQYF
clone size: few; J gene: TRBJ1-1; D gene: NA; V gene: TRBV12-3/TRBV12-4; CDR3 DNA: TGTGCCAGCAGTCTTGGCTCGACTGGGGGCACTGAAGCTTTCTTT; CDR3 protein: CASSLGSTGGTEAFF
clone size: NA; J gene: TRBJ2-7; D gene: NA; V gene: TRBV11-2; CDR3 DNA: TGTGCCAGCAGCTTAGGTCTGGGGGCAAGGGACGAGCAGTACTTC; CDR3 protein: CASSLGLGARDEQYF
clone size: NA; J gene: TRBJ2-1; D gene: NA; V gene: TRBV27; CDR3 DNA: TGTGCCAGCAGTTTATCGAGAGCGGCACACAATGAGCAGTTCTTC; CDR3 protein: CASSLSRAAHNEQFF
clone size: NA; J gene: TRBJ2-6; D gene: NA; V gene: TRBV5-7; CDR3 DNA: TGTGCCAGCAGCTTGACGGCCATTAGCTCTGGGGCCAACGTCCTGACTTTC; CDR3 protein: CASSLTAISSGANVLTF
clone size: few; J gene: TRBJ2-5; D gene: TRBD2; V gene: TRBV5-1; CDR3 DNA: TGCGCCAGCAGCTTGAACGCGGGAGGAGAGACCCAGTACTTC; CDR3 protein: CASSLNAGGETQYF